This TCR beta chain was found in a study of blood T cell repertoires in COVID-19. About the study: Acute and convalescent COVID-19 samples came from the United States, Italy and Spain. The analysed material was cDNA or gDNA that came from T cells, B-cell-depleted T cells, or PBMCs.

In the source study's methods: Reference gene primer amplification gave nucleated cell count estimates. Sequencing used immunoSEQ multiplex PCR; TCRdb keeps in-frame clones, though not all of them. Clonal size and the V and J genes are those of that table, whereas D and trimming came from the DNA. The sample includes about 490,000 clones, approximately 85% of them seen just once. CDR1 and CDR2 from the germline V gene are SGHNT and YYREEE (reference sequence). V dropped 4 bases and J dropped 0; count of bases not matched to a gene: 7. The CDR3 is made up of 17 amino acids. The chain links TRBV5-4 to TRBJ1-3, with 10 positions matching TRBD1. The source of this sequence is a human donor in a cohort sampled during active COVID-19. What was sequenced was peripheral blood. The CDR3 protein is CASSAGTGEASGNTIYF. CDR3 nucleotide sequence: TGTGCCAGCAGCGCCGGGACAGGGGAAGCCTCTGGAAACACCATATATTTT.